Sequencing of this TCR beta chain was carried out in a study of blood T cell repertoires in COVID-19. On the study more broadly: Donors in the United States, Italy and Spain gave samples during acute or convalescent COVID-19. PBMCs, B-cell-depleted T cells, or T cells were the source of the cDNA or gDNA that made up the material.

It was during active infection that Seattle patients were enrolled and then longitudinally followed. Germline CDR1 reads MNHEY; CDR2 reads SVGAGI. The length of the CDR3 is 14 residues. V gave up 6 bases and J gave up 4 bases; unmatched junction bases: 6. Concerning this clone itself: This sample also contains other DNA sequences that code for the same CDR3.

In the study's own analysis: Amplification of reference gene primers was used by the study to estimate nucleated cell counts. TCRdb's table, derived via immunoSEQ multiplex PCR, lists solely in-frame clones and lacks some. V and J calls and clone size are given by that table; D and trimming were obtained from the DNA. The sample includes a few hundred thousand clones, around 87% of them seen just once. Sequences were obtained from peripheral blood. The chain carries TRBV6-5 and TRBJ1-1; 9 positions match TRBD1. This sequence originates from a woman in her fifties or sixties with COVID-19, enrolled during active disease. CDR3 coding DNA: TGTGCCAGCAGAACAGGGGGCGCGGGCACTGAAGCTTTCTTT. Translated: CASRTGGAGTEAFF.